The 8 T cell receptor beta chains in this list originate from one sample, sequenced in a study of T cell responses to AZD1222 COVID-19 vaccine. The table came from immunoSEQ multiplex PCR; TCRdb's copy has only in-frame clones and leaves some out. The data contain 100,000 to 150,000 clones, approximately 90% of them singletons. The material was peripheral blood, obtained on day 0 of MenACWY control vaccination. These receptor sequences come from an adult in good health.

Judged by abundance, this clone is medium-sized. The J gene is TRBJ1-1, the V gene TRBV7-9; D gene ambiguous. Trimming left V 3 bases short and J 6 bases short, with 14 bases between. The CDR3 extends over 14 amino acids. Germline assignment: CDR1 SEHNR and CDR2 FQNEAQ (reference sequence). DNA for the CDR3: TGTGCCAGCAGCTTGGCCCCAACGGGCCCTGAAGCTTTCTTT. It codes for CASSLAPTGPEAFF. Using reference TRBV7-9 and TRBJ1-1 for the parts outside the CDR3, the full variable domain is DTGVSQNPRHKITKRGQNVTFRCDPISEHNRLYWYRQTLGQGPEFLTYFQNEAQLEKSRLLSDRFSAERPKGSFSTLEIQRTEQGDSAMYLCASSLAPTGPEAFFGQGTRLTVV.

This rearrangement joins TRBV5-4 to TRBJ1-1, with D perhaps matching TRBD1 (6 bases). V was trimmed by 4 bases and J by 1 base, leaving 17 bases between them. Germline assignment: CDR1 SGHNT and CDR2 YYREEE (reference sequence). The CDR3 consists of 16 residues. CDR3 sequence reads: CASSPTRGRGNTEAFF. The CDR3 coding sequence is TGTGCCAGCAGCCCAACCAGGGGCCGGGGGAACACTGAAGCTTTCTTT.

The CDR3 DNA is TGTGCCAGCAGCCCACAGTTCCGGGATACGCAGTATTTT. It specifies CASSPQFRDTQYF. This rearrangement joins TRBV7-7 to TRBJ2-3; D remains ambiguous. The length of the CDR3 is 13 residues. Germline V gene sequence: CDR1 SSHAT, CDR2 FNYEAQ (reference sequence). V shed 5 bases and J shed 6 bases, with 12 bases lying between them.

The chain carries TRBV2 and TRBJ1-2; TRBD1 matches 10 bases. Per germline, CDR1 SNHLY and CDR2 FYNNEI. The CDR3 runs to 17 residues. J gave up 3 bases and V 4 bases, and 11 bases lay outside the gene matches. In DNA form, the CDR3 reads TGTGCCAGCAGTGGGTGGACAGGGGGTAGTAGCGACTATGGCTACACCTTC. It yields the protein CASSGWTGGSSDYGYTF.

J is TRBJ1-1 and V is TRBV2; D perhaps matches TRBD1 (5 bases). The CDR3 has 14 amino acids. Germline V lookup: CDR1 SNHLY, CDR2 FYNNEI. Trimming removed 7 bases from V and 1 base from J, with 13 bases in between. The CDR3 region is CASTQGVRNTEAFF. CDR3 coding DNA: TGTGCCAGCACCCAGGGTGTCCGGAACACTGAAGCTTTCTTT. Complete variable domain (other parts from reference TRBV2 and TRBJ1-1): EPEVTQTPSHQVTQMGQEVILRCVPISNHLYFYWYRQILGQKVEFLVSFYNNEISEKSEIFDDQFSVERPDGSNFTLKIRSTKLEDSAMYFCASTQGVRNTEAFFGQGTRLTVV.

The rearrangement uses TRBV27 and TRBJ1-5, with D hard to call. CDR3 length: 15 residues. V dropped 5 bases and J dropped 1 base, with 12 bases sitting between them. Germline V CDR1 and CDR2: MNHEY, SMNVEV (reference sequence). The CDR3 loop reads CASSTLLGSNQPQHF. DNA of the CDR3: TGTGCCAGCAGTACCCTTTTGGGGAGCAATCAGCCCCAGCATTTT.

The rearrangement links TRBV25-1 to TRBJ1-1; D remains unclear. CDR3 length: 14 residues. From germline, CDR1 is MGHDK and CDR2 SYGVNS. V lost 1 base to trimming and J lost 7 bases, with 13 bases between them. The CDR3 nucleotides read TGTGCCAGCAGTGAATCCACAGACTCTAGTGAAGCTTTCTTT. Encoded protein: CASSESTDSSEAFF.

The chain couples TRBV29-1 to TRBJ1-3; 7 nucleotides match TRBD1. V lost 3 bases, J lost 3 bases, and 2 bases stayed unmatched. The germline V gene has CDR1 SQVTM and CDR2 ANQGSEA. CDR3 length equals 13 residues. CDR3 coding DNA: TGCAGCGTTGAGACAGGGTTTGGAAACACCATATATTTT. This gives the protein CSVETGFGNTIYF.